Listed here are 20 T cell receptor beta chains from one sample, sequenced in a study of T-cell memory formation after mild COVID-19. Each CDR3 protein gets one entry after TCRdb re-called the 5' RACE reads with MiXCR. The table includes roughly 340,000 distinct CDR3 sequences, 20% detected once. Sequencing was done on a sample of PBMCs or a T cell subset sorted from them (not recorded which). These receptors were taken from a man aged 18 to 30 who had mild COVID-19 (a few samples of this study predate the infection). Cell type and time point are not known.

This clonotype has more than one count but fewer than ten. The rearrangement uses TRBV6-5 and TRBJ1-1; possibly TRBD1 for D (6 bases). CDR3 length equals 17 residues. V lost 4 bases, J lost 5 bases, and 23 bases lay in between. Germline lookup yields CDR1 MNHEY and CDR2 SVGAGI. The CDR3 region is CASSSPHQRTGLTEAFF. The CDR3 DNA sequence: TGTGCCAGCAGTTCTCCTCACCAACGTACAGGGCTTACTGAAGCTTTCTTT.

This rearrangement joins TRBV5-1 to TRBJ2-1; 9 bases are shared with TRBD2. The CDR3 has 16 amino acids. V gave up 0 bases and J gave up 0 bases; unmatched junction bases: 1. Per the germline V gene, CDR1 is SGHRS and CDR2 is YFSETQ. The CDR3 loop is CASSLGAGGSYNEQFF. The CDR3 DNA follows: TGCGCCAGCAGCTTGGGAGCGGGGGGCTCCTACAATGAGCAGTTCTTC.

This clonotype appeared a few times. The rearrangement links TRBV29-1 to TRBJ2-2, with no clear D. The ends were cut back, 1 base at V and 3 bases at J, with 9 bases in the middle. This CDR3 has 14 amino acids. Germline-derived CDR1 and CDR2 are SQVTM and ANQGSEA. The CDR3, as DNA: TGCAGCGTTGAAGGGACGCCGGACACCGGGGAGCTGTTTTTT. This translates into CSVEGTPDTGELFF.

This clonotype was recorded at least ten times. In nucleotides, the CDR3 is TGTGCCACCAGCAGAGTCGGGGGGGCCTACAATGAGCAGTTCTTC. Protein product: CATSRVGGAYNEQFF. The V call is TRBV15, the J call TRBJ2-1, with 8 bases fitting TRBD2. Germline CDR1 and CDR2: LNHNV and YYDKDF (reference sequence). J was trimmed by 2 bases and V by 1 base; bases with no gene match: 1. The CDR3 spans 15 residues. Combining the CDR3 with reference TRBV15 and TRBJ2-1 gives the whole variable domain DAMVIQNPRYQVTQFGKPVTLSCSQTLNHNVMYWYQQKSSQAPKLLFHYYDKDFNNEADTPDNFQSRRPNTSFCFLDIRSPGLGDTAMYLCATSRVGGAYNEQFFGPGTRLTVL.

This chain links TRBV12-5 with TRBJ2-5, with a weak D call TRBD1 (5 bases). V lost 2 bases, J lost 1 base, and 11 bases lay in between. The CDR3 runs to 15 residues. Germline V gene data show CDR1 as LGHNT and CDR2 as FRNRAP. DNA for the CDR3: TGTGCTAGTGGTTTGTCCCTTGGGGCCCAAGAGACCCAGTACTTC. Translated: CASGLSLGAQETQYF.

V gene TRBV18 combines with J gene TRBJ1-1, with D hard to call. The CDR3 covers 13 residues. The germline gives CDR1 KGHSH, CDR2 LQKENI. Trimming cost V 3 bases and J 5 bases, with 10 bases left between them. CDR3 sequence (DNA): TGTGCCAGCTCACCGGCAGCCCGGACTGAAGCTTTCTTT. Translating gives CASSPAARTEAFF.

This clonotype was observed many times. The J gene is TRBJ2-3, the V gene TRBV3-1, with D perhaps matching TRBD1 (6 bases). Germline values: CDR1 LGHDT, CDR2 YNNKEL (reference sequence). CDR3 length equals 15 residues. Trimming shortened V by 4 bases and J by 2 bases, and 13 bases separated the two germline ends. In nucleotides, the CDR3 is TGTGCCAGCAGCCTTCGGACAGACAACACAGATACGCAGTATTTT. Protein sequence: CASSLRTDNTDTQYF.

In its sample, this clonotype was seen a few times. The rearrangement uses TRBV7-2 and TRBJ2-5; 8 bases agree with TRBD2. The CDR3 runs 15 residues. With V trimmed by 7 bases and J by 1 base, 8 bases remained unmatched. Germline values: CDR1 SGHTA, CDR2 FQGNSA. CDR3 nucleotides: TGTGCCAGCAAAGCGGGGGCCTCCCTCCAAGAGACCCAGTACTTC. This codes for CASKAGASLQETQYF.

This clonotype was counted only a few times. The chain combines TRBV15 with TRBJ2-3; D unclear. CDR1 LNHNV and CDR2 YYDKDF come from the germline V gene (reference sequence). The ends were cut back, 8 bases at V and 4 bases at J, with 13 bases in the middle. The CDR3 contains 13 residues. The CDR3 region is CATAPRQSDTQYF. CDR3 nucleotide sequence: TGTGCCACCGCACCGCGGCAGTCAGATACGCAGTATTTT. The whole variable domain, filled in from reference TRBV15 and TRBJ2-3, reads DAMVIQNPRYQVTQFGKPVTLSCSQTLNHNVMYWYQQKSSQAPKLLFHYYDKDFNNEADTPDNFQSRRPNTSFCFLDIRSPGLGDTAMYLCATAPRQSDTQYFGPGTRLTVL.

The CDR3 bases are TGCGCCAGCAGCCAGGAATCAGGGGGCTTGTCGACCCAGCATTTT. Translated, it gives CASSQESGGLSTQHF. The J gene is TRBJ1-5, the V gene TRBV4-3; 8 nucleotides agree with TRBD1. The length of the CDR3 is 15 residues. The ends lost 3 bases at V and 11 bases at J; junction bases unmatched: 12. The germline CDR1 and CDR2 sequences are LGHNA and YSLEER.

This clonotype has a handful of counts. The rearrangement links TRBV7-2 to TRBJ2-7; D may be TRBD1 (5 bases). V shed 1 base and J shed 3 bases, with 7 bases lying between them. This CDR3 contains 13 residues. Per the germline V gene, CDR1 is SGHTA and CDR2 is FQGNSA. CDR3 bases: TGTGCCAGCAGCTTAGGGGGCGTCTACGAGCAGTACTTC. Translated, it gives CASSLGGVYEQYF. Complete variable domain (other parts from reference TRBV7-2 and TRBJ2-7): GAGVSQSPSNKVTEKGKDVELRCDPISGHTALYWYRQSLGQGLEFLIYFQGNSAPDKSGLPSDRFSAERTGGSVSTLTIQRTQQEDSAVYLCASSLGGVYEQYFGPGTRLTVT.

In its sample, this clonotype was seen many times. The chain recombines TRBV4-3 with TRBJ2-2; 13 bases map to TRBD2. The trim removed 4 bases at V and 6 bases at J, leaving 11 bases unmatched. The germline gives CDR1 LGHNA, CDR2 YSLEER. The CDR3 is made up of 18 amino acids. CDR3 sequence: CASSLLTSGGRRAGELFF. In DNA, the CDR3 is TGCGCCAGCAGCCTCCTGACTAGCGGGGGGCGGCGCGCCGGGGAGCTGTTTTTT.

A few counts support this clonotype. CDR3 bases: TGTGCCAGCAGTACCGGGCCCCCGGGGGACCAAGCTTTCTTT. It specifies CASSTGPPGDQAFF. This rearrangement joins TRBV28 to TRBJ1-1; a weak D match, TRBD1 (5 bases). CDR3 length: 14 residues. The V end was cut by 5 bases, the J end by 9 bases, with 19 bases between. In germline, CDR1 is MDHEN, CDR2 SYDVKM.

This clonotype was observed a handful of times. The genes are TRBV29-1 and TRBJ1-1; no firm D call. Between the trimmed V and J ends, which lost 4 bases and 3 bases, there was a span of 6 bases. This CDR3 is 11 amino acids long. Per the germline V gene, CDR1 is SQVTM and CDR2 is ANQGSEA. The CDR3 sequence: CSVAWDTEAFF. CDR3 nucleotide sequence: TGCAGCGTTGCGTGGGACACTGAAGCTTTCTTT.

The chain recombines TRBV20-1 with TRBJ2-3, with 7 nucleotides matching TRBD2. The CDR3 has 14 amino acids. Looked up from germline, CDR1 is DFQATT and CDR2 is SNEGSKA (reference sequence). The CDR3 nucleotides read TGCAGCAATATCCCGGGGGGTACCACAGATACGCAGTATTTT. The encoded protein is CSNIPGGTTDTQYF.

The rearrangement joins TRBV6-6 to TRBJ1-5; no firm D call. The germline V and J ends were trimmed by 6 bases and 11 bases, with 17 bases remaining between them. The CDR3 is 13 amino acids. Germline V gene data show CDR1 as MNHNY and CDR2 as SVGAGI (reference sequence). The CDR3 sequence: CASSPTVRGAQHF. The CDR3 DNA follows: TGTGCCAGCAGCCCGACCGTCCGCGGGGCCCAGCATTTT.

This clonotype has just a few counts. The chain links TRBV7-9 to TRBJ2-3; TRBD1 matches 10 bases. The CDR3 runs 16 residues. The V segment lost 5 bases and the J segment 3 bases; nucleotides outside the gene matches: 8. Germline CDR1 SEHNR, CDR2 FQNEAQ (reference sequence). The CDR3 sequence is CASSQGTGEKTDTQYF. The CDR3 nucleotides read TGTGCCAGCAGCCAAGGGACAGGGGAGAAGACAGATACGCAGTATTTT.

V gene TRBV21-1 combines with J gene TRBJ2-2. TRBV21-1 has pseudogene status. The CDR3 loop spans 14 amino acids. The CDR3 reads CASSARLNTGELFF. CDR3 DNA sequence: TGTGCCAGCAGCGCACGACTGAATACCGGGGAGCTGTTTTTT.

The rearrangement uses TRBV12-3 or TRBV12-4 and TRBJ1-1, with D perhaps TRBD1 (6 bases). CDR3 size: 14 residues. The V gene lost 8 bases and the J gene lost 1 base, with 14 bases spanning the gap. The CDR3 sequence is CASALGGSNTEAFF. The CDR3 DNA follows: TGTGCCAGCGCCTTAGGGGGTTCGAACACTGAAGCTTTCTTT.

The chain combines TRBV9 with TRBJ2-1, with D possibly TRBD1 on 6 matching bases. CDR1 SGDLS and CDR2 YYNGEE come from the germline V gene. V was cut by 3 bases and J by 0 bases, with 10 bases left in between. This CDR3 is built from 15 residues. This CDR3 is CASSGDTYSYNEQFF. The CDR3 region has the DNA TGTGCCAGCAGCGGGGACACCTACTCCTACAATGAGCAGTTCTTC.